This T cell receptor beta chain derives from a study of blood T cell repertoires in COVID-19. Study in general: The study drew acute and convalescent COVID-19 samples from the United States, Italy and Spain. The cDNA or gDNA used as material had been derived from T cells, B-cell-depleted T cells, or PBMCs.

This clone has just one count. Other DNA sequences in the same sample also yield this CDR3. V dropped 4 bases and J dropped 1 base, with 8 bases sitting between them. The CDR3 loop spans 13 amino acids. CDR1 is SGHNT, CDR2 YYREEE, per germline (reference sequence). Per the original methods: Reference gene primer amplification in the assay estimated nucleated cell counts. The assay was immunoSEQ multiplex PCR, and TCRdb's table has in-frame clones only and misses some. The D gene and trimming were derived from the DNA, and the V and J assignments and clone size from that table. The table records some 140,000 clones, around 80% of them present only once.

The chain has TRBV5-4 and TRBJ1-1; TRBD1 might be the D (5 bases). This TCR was sampled from an elderly man with acute or convalescent COVID-19. The sequenced material came from peripheral blood. CDR3 nucleotide sequence: TGTGCCAGCAGCATCGACAGGAACACTGAAGCTTTCTTT. This translates into CASSIDRNTEAFF.